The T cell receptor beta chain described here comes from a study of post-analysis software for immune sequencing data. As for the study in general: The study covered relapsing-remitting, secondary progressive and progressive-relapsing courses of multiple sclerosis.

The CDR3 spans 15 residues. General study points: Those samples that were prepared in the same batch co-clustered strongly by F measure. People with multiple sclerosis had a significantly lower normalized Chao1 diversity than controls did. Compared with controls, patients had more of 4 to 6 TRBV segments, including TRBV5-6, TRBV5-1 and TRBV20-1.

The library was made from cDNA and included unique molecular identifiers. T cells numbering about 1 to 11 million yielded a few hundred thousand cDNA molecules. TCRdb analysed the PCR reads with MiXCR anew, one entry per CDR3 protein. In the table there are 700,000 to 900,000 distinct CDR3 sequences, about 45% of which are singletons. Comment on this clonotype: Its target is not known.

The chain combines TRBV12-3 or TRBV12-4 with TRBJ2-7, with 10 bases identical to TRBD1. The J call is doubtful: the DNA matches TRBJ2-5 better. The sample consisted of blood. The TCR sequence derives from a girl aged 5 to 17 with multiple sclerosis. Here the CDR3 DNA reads TGTGCCAGCAGTTCCCCCGGGACAGGGGTGGAGACCCAGTACTTC. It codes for CASSSPGTGVETQYF.